Sequencing of this T cell receptor beta chain was carried out in a study of cytomegalovirus exposure and HLA in healthy donors. Overall study: The approximately 670 first-cohort repertoires and the roughly 130 validation repertoires shared the same platform, a later analysis reported. Notes on the study in general: The finding came from a later analysis; first-cohort TCR clusters tended to co-occur in the roughly 120 validation repertoires. Per published reports, the classifier diagnosed cytomegalovirus status with high specificity and sensitivity. Overall, approximately 150 TCR beta chains were annotated as cytomegalovirus-associated.

The protocol was immunoSEQ multiplex PCR, while the TCRdb copy is restricted to in-frame clones and leaves out a portion. The table has some 110,000 clones, about 87% seen once. With regard to this clone: Its antigen is unidentified.

This sequence was found in a young man in good health and CMV-seronegative. The sample taken for sequencing was PBMCs.

Here the CDR3 DNA reads TGTGCCAGCAGCAAACCGGGACACTCTTCCCTCTACAATGAGCAGTTCTTC. This codes for CASSKPGHSSLYNEQFF. The chain joins TRBV14 to TRBJ2-1; possible D gene TRBD1, 6 bases. CDR1 and CDR2 from the germline V gene are SGHDN and FVKESK. The CDR3 runs to 17 residues. Deletions cut 5 bases from V and 3 bases from J, with 20 bases between.